This TCR beta chain is drawn from a study of cytotoxic CD8 clonotypes in ibrutinib-treated CLL. Study information: Of a cohort that held ten to twelve relapsed/refractory and around 14 treatment-naive patients, roughly 18 were IGHV unmutated. Partial responders around 24, complete 2; some twelve progressed and around 15 stayed in remission by median 68 months.

The sequencing depth, 1 in 200,000 to 1 in 1 million T cells, was the target. Only in-frame clones appear in the TCRdb table, and some are missing; sequencing was by immunoSEQ multiplex PCR. This table has about 35,000 clones, 71% appearing once. As input for TCR beta libraries, around 2 micrograms of genomic DNA came from cryopreserved PBMCs. CDR3 length equals 15 residues. CDR1 and CDR2 (germline): SGHDT, YYEEEE. V shed 3 bases and J 1 base; nucleotides not matched to a gene: 2. This clonotype was sampled from a human donor with chronic lymphocytic leukemia. The sample was PBMCs, taken at disease progression, from a patient treated with ibrutinib. This chain uses TRBV5-6 with TRBJ2-3, with 10 bases fitting TRBD2. CDR3 region: CASSSGLAGTDTQYF. CDR3 nucleotides: TGTGCCAGCAGCTCCGGACTAGCGGGCACAGATACGCAGTATTTT.